A selection of T cell receptor beta chains follows, all from one sample in a study of cytotoxic CD8 clonotypes in ibrutinib-treated CLL. Using immunoSEQ multiplex PCR, the repertoire was profiled, and TCRdb retains in-frame clones only, with some absent. The sample yields roughly 300,000 clones, more than 70% seen once. The specimen comprised PBMCs, sampled at disease progression, from a patient treated with ibrutinib. These TCRs come from a human donor with chronic lymphocytic leukemia. The CDR3 runs from the conserved cysteine through the conserved F or W. The D gene is left open where the match is weak. A row's size may be missing; if present it is once, few, many or a size class.

NA	few	TRBV5-1	TRBJ1-1	CASSFGTANTEAFF	TGCGCCAGCAGCTTCGGGACGGCGAACACTGAAGCTTTCTTT
NA	NA	TRBV29-1	TRBJ2-3	CSVDLQASTDTQYF	TGCAGCGTTGATCTCCAGGCTAGCACAGATACGCAGTATTTT
NA	NA	TRBV29-1	TRBJ2-3	CSVEKDTQYF	TGCAGCGTTGAAAAAGATACGCAGTATTTT
TRBD1	NA	TRBV5-1	TRBJ2-1	CASSFPRTGDFYSYNEQFF	TGCGCCAGCAGCTTTCCTAGGACAGGGGACTTTTACTCCTACAATGAGCAGTTCTTC
NA	NA	TRBV15	TRBJ2-1	CATSRAQGYSYNEQFF	TGTGCCACCAGCAGAGCACAGGGATACTCCTACAATGAGCAGTTCTTC
NA	NA	TRBV29-1	TRBJ2-7	CSVRERVSYEQYF	TGCAGCGTTCGGGAACGGGTCTCCTACGAGCAGTACTTC
NA	NA	TRBV28	TRBJ1-1	CASSPNKRGYTEAFF	TGTGCCAGCAGTCCGAACAAAAGGGGGTACACTGAAGCTTTCTTT
NA	few	TRBV23-1	TRBJ2-7	CASQIRDTTIEQYF	TGCGCCAGTCAAATCCGGGACACGACAATAGAGCAGTACTTC
TRBD1	NA	TRBV5-1	TRBJ1-1	CASSMLTGGTEAFF	TGCGCCAGCAGCATGCTGACAGGGGGTACTGAAGCTTTCTTT
NA	once	TRBV9	TRBJ1-2	CASSAGRYGYTF	TGTGCCAGCAGCGCAGGTCGTTATGGCTACACCTTC
NA	NA	TRBV19	TRBJ1-5	CASSSLLRGKSNQPQHF	TGTGCCAGTAGTTCCCTCCTTAGAGGGAAGAGCAATCAGCCCCAGCATTTT
TRBD2	NA	TRBV27	TRBJ2-7	CASSLGTSTGEQYF	TGTGCCAGCAGTTTAGGGACTAGCACGGGCGAGCAGTACTTC
NA	NA	TRBV18	TRBJ2-7	CASSPPGRLYEQYF	TGTGCCAGCTCACCACCGGGGAGATTGTACGAGCAGTACTTC
NA	NA	TRBV7-2	TRBJ1-3	CASSFKDSGNTIYF	TGTGCCAGCAGCTTCAAGGACTCTGGAAACACCATATATTTT
TRBD1	NA	TRBV4-1	TRBJ1-2	CASSQERGHYGYTF	TGCGCCAGCAGCCAAGAGAGGGGGCACTATGGCTACACCTTC
TRBD1	NA	TRBV7-8	TRBJ2-7	CASSPGTGAYEQYF	TGTGCCAGCAGCCCCGGGACAGGGGCCTACGAGCAGTACTTC
TRBD2	once	TRBV9	TRBJ2-3	CASSPHRSGRTDTQYF	TGTGCCAGCAGCCCCCACCGGAGCGGGAGGACAGATACGCAGTATTTT
NA	NA	TRBV28	TRBJ1-2	CASGAVGYTF	TGTGCCAGCGGGGCAGTAGGCTACACCTTC
TRBD1	NA	TRBV4-3	TRBJ2-7	CASSQVPGQVYEQYF	TGCGCCAGCAGCCAAGTCCCGGGACAGGTCTACGAGCAGTACTTC
NA	NA	TRBV5-1	TRBJ1-5	CASSLGQAGGNQPQHF	TGCGCCAGCAGCTTGGGACAGGCAGGGGGCAATCAGCCCCAGCATTTT
NA	NA	TRBV7-6	TRBJ2-2	CASSLVGTPNTGELFF	TGTGCCAGCAGCTTAGTAGGGACACCGAACACCGGGGAGCTGTTTTTT
NA	NA	TRBV10-3	TRBJ2-7	CAISALASYEQYF	TGTGCCATCAGTGCACTAGCCTCCTACGAGCAGTACTTC
NA	once	TRBV7-9	TRBJ2-3	CASSVERKGYF	TGTGCCAGCAGCGTCGAGCGGAAGGGGTATTTT
TRBD2	once	TRBV5-1	TRBJ2-1	CASSLELAGGDEQFF	TGCGCCAGCAGCTTGGAACTAGCGGGAGGGGATGAGCAGTTCTTC
TRBD2	once	TRBV19	TRBJ2-1	CASSILRGGGSYNEQFF	TGTGCCAGTAGTATATTGAGGGGCGGGGGGTCCTACAATGAGCAGTTCTTC
NA	NA	TRBV6-5	TRBJ1-2	CASSYSGGANGYTF	TGTGCCAGCAGTTACTCGGGGGGCGCGAATGGCTACACCTTC
NA	NA	TRBV5-1	TRBJ2-6	CASTLVMADSGANVLTF	TGCGCCAGCACCCTAGTTATGGCCGATTCTGGGGCCAACGTCCTGACTTTC
TRBD2	NA	TRBV19	TRBJ2-1	CASSIVASGGHNEQFF	TGTGCCAGTAGTATAGTAGCTAGCGGGGGGCACAATGAGCAGTTCTTC
NA	NA	TRBV4-1	TRBJ2-7	CASSQDLDSSYEQYF	TGCGCCAGCAGCCAAGATTTGGACAGCTCCTACGAGCAGTACTTC
TRBD2	NA	TRBV2	TRBJ2-3	CASSQSGAGTDTQYF	TGTGCCAGCAGTCAAAGCGGGGCGGGGACAGATACGCAGTATTTT
TRBD2	NA	TRBV5-6	TRBJ2-5	CASSLWGISGAAQYF	TGTGCCAGCAGCCTTTGGGGCATTAGCGGGGCGGCCCAGTACTTC
NA	NA	TRBV28	TRBJ2-1	CASRGSGPYNEQFF	TGTGCCAGCAGAGGAAGTGGGCCCTACAATGAGCAGTTCTTC
NA	once	TRBV5-1	TRBJ1-1	CASRPFPQTVNTEAFF	TGCGCCAGCAGACCCTTCCCCCAGACTGTGAACACTGAAGCTTTCTTT
TRBD2	NA	TRBV6-4	TRBJ2-1	CASILSGRGEYNEQFF	TGTGCCAGCATTCTAAGCGGGAGAGGGGAATACAATGAGCAGTTCTTC
TRBD2	NA	TRBV13	TRBJ2-7	CASSAGLAGGRSYEQYF	TGTGCCAGCAGCGCAGGACTAGCGGGAGGTCGGTCCTACGAGCAGTACTTC
NA	NA	TRBV5-1	TRBJ2-3	CASSLSAEITDTQYF	TGCGCCAGCAGCTTGTCTGCGGAAATTACAGATACGCAGTATTTT
TRBD2	NA	TRBV7-3	TRBJ2-2	CASSHSGGSTGELFF	TGTGCCAGCAGCCATAGCGGGGGCAGTACCGGGGAGCTGTTTTTT
TRBD1	NA	TRBV7-8	TRBJ1-4	CASSLGSPRQGSQEKLFF	TGTGCCAGCAGCTTAGGGTCTCCGAGACAGGGTTCGCAAGAAAAACTGTTTTTT
NA	NA	TRBV28	TRBJ1-5	CASSSTGQFNQPQHF	TGTGCCAGCAGTTCGACCGGACAGTTCAATCAGCCCCAGCATTTT
NA	NA	TRBV28	TRBJ2-7	CASSLFGHEQYF	TGTGCCAGCAGTTTATTCGGGCACGAGCAGTACTTC
NA	NA	TRBV18	TRBJ1-1	CASSPQGGHTEAFF	TGTGCCAGCTCACCACAGGGAGGGCACACTGAAGCTTTCTTT
NA	NA	TRBV6-5	TRBJ1-2	CASSYYLGAYYGYTF	TGTGCCAGCAGTTACTACCTCGGGGCTTACTATGGCTACACCTTC
NA	NA	TRBV7-2	TRBJ1-2	CASSFGDGDNYGYTF	TGTGCCAGCAGCTTCGGGGACGGTGATAACTATGGCTACACCTTC
TRBD1	NA	TRBV9	TRBJ2-7	CASSVGDSPIYEQYF	TGTGCCAGCAGCGTAGGGGACAGTCCAATCTACGAGCAGTACTTC
TRBD1	NA	TRBV4-1	TRBJ2-5	CASNRDRGCRLTQETQYF	TGCGCCAGCAACCGGGACAGGGGGTGCCGACTTACCCAAGAGACCCAGTACTTC
NA	few	TRBV4-1	TRBJ2-3	CASSQVRGPSTDTQYF	TGCGCCAGCAGCCAAGTTCGGGGGCCTAGCACAGATACGCAGTATTTT
NA	NA	TRBV6-1	TRBJ1-5	CATTRSWQPQHF	TGTGCCACTACCAGGTCGTGGCAGCCCCAGCATTTT
TRBD1	NA	TRBV29-1	TRBJ2-7	CSVDRTGGEQYF	TGCAGCGTCGACAGGACAGGGGGCGAGCAGTACTTC
NA	NA	TRBV11-2	TRBJ2-5	CASSIPGTEETQYF	TGTGCCAGCAGCATACCCGGGACCGAAGAGACCCAGTACTTC
TRBD2	NA	TRBV9	TRBJ2-7	CASSAGTSGRASYEQYF	TGTGCCAGCAGCGCAGGGACTAGCGGGAGGGCCTCCTACGAGCAGTACTTC
TRBD1	once	TRBV28	TRBJ2-1	CASSTYGQGALDNEQFF	TGTGCCAGCAGTACTTACGGACAGGGGGCTTTGGACAATGAGCAGTTCTTC
TRBD2	NA	TRBV15	TRBJ2-7	CATSRGLAGIEQYF	TGTGCCACCAGCAGAGGTCTAGCGGGAATCGAGCAGTACTTC
NA	NA	TRBV4-1	TRBJ2-1	CASSQVTGRSYNEQFF	TGCGCCAGCAGCCAAGTCACAGGCCGCTCCTACAATGAGCAGTTCTTC
NA	NA	TRBV28	TRBJ2-1	CASRLVGYNEQFF	TGTGCCAGCAGACTAGTTGGCTACAATGAGCAGTTCTTC